The rows below give T cell receptor beta chains drawn from one sample of a study of a mutant IDH1 vaccine in newly diagnosed glioma. TCRdb's table, derived via immunoSEQ multiplex PCR, lists solely in-frame clones and lacks some. The sample includes some 100,000 clones, 83% of them seen just once. Sequencing used PBMCs, obtained from a glioma patient treated with radiotherapy, temozolomide or both. The receptors were sampled from a woman in her fifties or sixties with glioma. CDR3s include the opening cysteine and the closing phenylalanine or tryptophan. The D gene is left open where the match is weak. Size is omitted from some rows. Given values are once, few, many or a class for expanded clones.

-,TRBV5-1,-,TRBJ1-1,TGCGCCAGCAGCTCAGGACGGCAGGGAGAAGCTTTCTTT,CASSSGRQGEAFF
-,TRBV5-1,-,TRBJ2-3,TGCGCCAGCAGCTTAGACATTGGCACAGATACGCAGTATTTT,CASSLDIGTDTQYF
-,TRBV6-4,-,TRBJ1-6,TGTGCCAGCAGTCAACGACCCATGTCACCCCTCCACTTT,CASSQRPMSPLHF
TRBD1,TRBV29-1,-,TRBJ2-3,TGCAGCCTAAGACAGGGTGCAGATACGCAGTATTTT,CSLRQGADTQYF
TRBD2,TRBV30,-,TRBJ2-5,TGTGCCTGGGGAGCGGGGGCGGTAGGGACCCAGTACTTC,CAWGAGAVGTQYF
-,TRBV30,few,TRBJ1-1,TGTGCCTGGCGTTACAACACTGAAGCTTTCTTT,CAWRYNTEAFF
-,TRBV4-1,-,TRBJ2-5,TGCGCCAGCAGCCAGAGACCGGATGAGACCCAGTACTTC,CASSQRPDETQYF
TRBD1,TRBV27,few,TRBJ1-2,TGTGCCAGCAAGGGGACAGGGGAGCGGAAGGGCTACACCTTC,CASKGTGERKGYTF
-,TRBV30,-,TRBJ1-5,TGTGCCTGGAGTGTAGGCAGGGGTCAGCCCCAGCATTTT,CAWSVGRGQPQHF
TRBD1,TRBV5-6,-,TRBJ2-5,TGTGCCAGCAGCTTGGTCGGGACAGGGGGCTGGGAGACCCAGTACTTC,CASSLVGTGGWETQYF
-,TRBV19,-,TRBJ1-1,TGTGCCAGTATGACTTCAGTAAAAGCTTTCTTT,CASMTSVKAFF
-,TRBV5-6,-,TRBJ1-5,TGTGCCAGCAGTTTTACAGGGCAATATAGCAATCAGCCCCAGCATTTT,CASSFTGQYSNQPQHF
TRBD1,TRBV5-1,-,TRBJ1-2,TGCGCCAGCAGCTTTCGGACAGGCGGTAACTATGGCTACACCTTC,CASSFRTGGNYGYTF
-,TRBV27,-,TRBJ1-6,TGTGCCAGCAGTATCACCAATACACCTTCACCCCTCCACTTT,CASSITNTPSPLHF
TRBD2,TRBV4-1,-,TRBJ2-1,TGCGCCAGCAGCCAAGGCCCCCAGCGGGGGGGCAGGAATGAGCAGTTCTTC,CASSQGPQRGGRNEQFF
-,TRBV19,few,TRBJ1-1,TGTGCCAGTAGTCCGGGGCGGACTGAAGCTTTCTTT,CASSPGRTEAFF
-,TRBV11-2,-,TRBJ2-7,TGTGCCAGCAGCGCTGACACATCCTACGAGCAGTACTTC,CASSADTSYEQYF
-,TRBV6-1,-,TRBJ1-1,TGTGCCAGCAGTGTACTGCTAAGGGACTCTGAAGCTTTCTTT,CASSVLLRDSEAFF
-,TRBV27,few,TRBJ1-1,TGTGCCAGCAGTTTATCGGTGAACACTGAAGCTTTCTTT,CASSLSVNTEAFF
TRBD1,TRBV6-5,-,TRBJ2-7,TGTGCCAGCAGTTACTCGGGACAGGGCTACGAGCAGTACTTC,CASSYSGQGYEQYF
-,TRBV4-1,-,TRBJ1-5,TGCGCCAGCAGCCAAGTGGGAACAGGAGATCAGCCCCAGCATTTT,CASSQVGTGDQPQHF
-,TRBV6-6,-,TRBJ1-1,TGTATCCTAGGGCCGCTCGGCACTGAAGCTTTCTTT,CILGPLGTEAFF
-,TRBV5-1,-,TRBJ2-3,TGCGCCAGCAGCTTTAGTCCTCTTGGGGATACGCAGTATTTT,CASSFSPLGDTQYF
-,TRBV7-6,-,TRBJ2-7,TGTGCCAGCAGCTTAGGCTTTAAAGAACGCTACGAGCAGTACTTC,CASSLGFKERYEQYF
TRBD1,TRBV30,-,TRBJ1-3,TGTGCCTGGTCCGGGACAGGGAGATCTGGAAACACCATATATTTT,CAWSGTGRSGNTIYF
-,TRBV5-1,-,TRBJ1-1,TGCGCCAGCAGCTTTGGGGAATCGGGCACTGAAGCTTTCTTT,CASSFGESGTEAFF
-,TRBV27,once,TRBJ1-6,TGTGCCAGCAGTCCCACCTTCTTCAGGGGACCTACTAGCTCCTATAATTCACCCCTCCACTTT,CASSPTFFRGPTSSYNSPLHF
-,TRBV2,-,TRBJ1-1,TGTGCCAGCAGTTATATTAAAGCTATCAATGGGGAAGCTTTCTTT,CASSYIKAINGEAFF
-,TRBV5-1,once,TRBJ2-7,TGCGCCAGCAGCTTGGCGACATCCTACGAGCAGTACTTC,CASSLATSYEQYF
-,TRBV2,-,TRBJ2-1,TGTGCCAGCAGTGAAGGCGGGTCACCCCCCTACAATGAGCAGTTCTTC,CASSEGGSPPYNEQFF
-,TRBV7-9,few,TRBJ1-6,TGTGCCAGCAGCCTGCCCTATAATTCACCCCTCCACTTT,CASSLPYNSPLHF
-,TRBV10-1,-,TRBJ2-2,TGCGCCAGCAGTGAGTCGCAGACGAACACCGGGGAGCTGTTTTTT,CASSESQTNTGELFF
TRBD1,TRBV7-2,once,TRBJ2-7,TGTGCCAGCAGCCCGATTGGACAGGGCGGCCACGAGCAGTACTTC,CASSPIGQGGHEQYF
-,TRBV5-4,-,TRBJ1-5,TGTGCCAGCAGCTCGGAGGGGCTTCAGCCCCAGCATTTT,CASSSEGLQPQHF
-,TRBV7-8,-,TRBJ2-7,TGTGCCAGCAGCTCAACAGGAGGCGAGCAGTACTTC,CASSSTGGEQYF
TRBD1,TRBV2,-,TRBJ2-1,TGTGCCAGCAGTTTACAGGGGGCGGTCTACAATGAGCAGTTCTTC,CASSLQGAVYNEQFF
TRBD2,TRBV30,-,TRBJ2-5,TGTGCCTGGAGTGTACGGTTTCTAGCGGGACGGGAGACCCAGTACTTC,CAWSVRFLAGRETQYF
-,TRBV5-4,-,TRBJ2-7,TGTGCCAGCAGCTTGGTGGCAGAAGTCGGCGAGCAGTACTTC,CASSLVAEVGEQYF
TRBD1,TRBV2,-,TRBJ1-2,TGTGCCAGCACAGGGGGCAGTGGCTACACCTTC,CASTGGSGYTF
-,TRBV9,-,TRBJ2-2,TGTGCCAGCAGCGCCGGACAGAGCAACACCGGGGAGCTGTTTTTT,CASSAGQSNTGELFF
-,TRBV7-2,-,TRBJ1-1,TGTGCCAGCAGCTGGAGGGGGGGGCGGCTAGCTTTCTTT,CASSWRGGRLAFF